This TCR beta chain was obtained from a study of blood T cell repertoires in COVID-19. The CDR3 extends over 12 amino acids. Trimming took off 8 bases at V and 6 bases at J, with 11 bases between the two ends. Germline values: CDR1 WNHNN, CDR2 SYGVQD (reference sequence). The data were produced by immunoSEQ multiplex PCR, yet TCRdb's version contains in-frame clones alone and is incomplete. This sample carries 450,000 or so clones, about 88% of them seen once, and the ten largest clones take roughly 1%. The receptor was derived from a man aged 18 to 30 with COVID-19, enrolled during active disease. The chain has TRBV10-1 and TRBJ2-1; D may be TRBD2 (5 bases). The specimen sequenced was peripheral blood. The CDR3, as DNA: TGCGCCAGCTCCGCGGGTCCCAATGAGCAGTTCTTC. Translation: CASSAGPNEQFF.